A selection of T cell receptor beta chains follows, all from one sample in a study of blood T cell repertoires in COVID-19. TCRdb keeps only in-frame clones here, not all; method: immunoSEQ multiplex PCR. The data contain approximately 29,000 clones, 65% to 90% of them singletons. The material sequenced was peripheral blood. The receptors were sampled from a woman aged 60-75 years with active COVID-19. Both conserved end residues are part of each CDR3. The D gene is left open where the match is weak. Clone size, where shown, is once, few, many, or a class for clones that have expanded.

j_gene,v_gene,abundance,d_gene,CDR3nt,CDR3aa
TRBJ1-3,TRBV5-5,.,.,TGTGCCAGCAGCTTGGACGTGGGGCCGAACACCATATATTTT,CASSLDVGPNTIYF
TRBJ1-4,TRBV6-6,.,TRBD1,TGTGCCAGCAGCCGGAGACAGGGAGAAAAACTGTTTTTT,CASSRRQGEKLFF
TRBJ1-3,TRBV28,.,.,TGTGCCAGCAGTTTTCCAACCCTTAGTGGAAACACCATATATTTT,CASSFPTLSGNTIYF
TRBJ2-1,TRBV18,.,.,TGTGCCAGCTCACCACCAATGGGAGGCTCCTACAATGAGCAGTTCTTC,CASSPPMGGSYNEQFF
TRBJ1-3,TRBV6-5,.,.,TGTGCCAGCAGTTCTGGACAGTACTCTGGAAACACCATATATTTT,CASSSGQYSGNTIYF
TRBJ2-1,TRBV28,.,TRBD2,TGTGCCAGCAGTTTATTACTAGCGGGAGACCGGGAGCAGTTCTTC,CASSLLLAGDREQFF
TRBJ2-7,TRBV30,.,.,TGTGCCTGGAGTGTACGAGGTTGGGAGCAGTACTTC,CAWSVRGWEQYF
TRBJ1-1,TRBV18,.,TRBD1,TGTGCCAGCTCACTGGACAGGGCTAGCCCTGAAGCTTTCTTT,CASSLDRASPEAFF
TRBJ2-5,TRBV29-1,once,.,TGCAGCGTTTGGTTCCCCGGATCCGGGGGGACCCAGTACTTC,CSVWFPGSGGTQYF
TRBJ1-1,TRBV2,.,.,TGTGCCAGCAGAGCTACAACCGGAGTGAACACTGAAGCTTTCTTT,CASRATTGVNTEAFF
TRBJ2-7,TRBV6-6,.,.,TGTGCCAGCAGGAATGGCCCCGAGCAGTACTTC,CASRNGPEQYF
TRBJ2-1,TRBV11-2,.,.,TGTGCCAGCAGCCAGGTTGGGGGGAGTATCAGCAATGAGCAGTTCTTC,CASSQVGGSISNEQFF
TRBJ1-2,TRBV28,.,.,TGTGCCAGCAGTGAACAGGGTAACTATGGCTACACCTTC,CASSEQGNYGYTF
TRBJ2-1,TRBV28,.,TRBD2,TGTGCCACAGAAACCGGGACTAGCGGGAGATATGAGCAGTTCTTC,CATETGTSGRYEQFF
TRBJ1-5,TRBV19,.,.,TGTGCCAGTAGTATCGGCCAGGGGCTCCATCAGCCCCAGCATTTT,CASSIGQGLHQPQHF
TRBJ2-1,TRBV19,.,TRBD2,TGTGCCAGTAGTATACGTCGAGCGGGAGTACTAGATGAGCAGTTCTTC,CASSIRRAGVLDEQFF
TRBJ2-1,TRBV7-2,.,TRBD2,TGTGCCAGCAGCTCTGGACTAGCGGAGCAGTTCTTC,CASSSGLAEQFF
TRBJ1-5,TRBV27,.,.,TGTGCCAGCAGTCAGGCTGGGGCTATTAATCAGCCCCAGCATTTT,CASSQAGAINQPQHF
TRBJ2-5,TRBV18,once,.,TGTGCCAGCTCACCAGACAGACAAGAGACCCAGTACTTC,CASSPDRQETQYF
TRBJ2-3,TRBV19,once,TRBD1,TGTGCCAGTAGGGGTCCACAGGGGGCTCGCACAGATACGCAGTATTTT,CASRGPQGARTDTQYF
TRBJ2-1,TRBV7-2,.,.,TGTGCCAGCAGCTCCCGACGAGGAGGTGAGCAGTTCTTC,CASSSRRGGEQFF
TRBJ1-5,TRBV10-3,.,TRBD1,TGTGCCATCAGTGACCAGGGGGGTAGCAATCAGCCCCAGCATTTT,CAISDQGGSNQPQHF
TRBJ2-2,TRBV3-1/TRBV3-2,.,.,TGTGCCAGCAGCCAAGTCGCGGGAAGGGCCGGGGAGCTGTTTTTT,CASSQVAGRAGELFF
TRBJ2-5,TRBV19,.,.,TGTGCCAGTAGGCAAGCAGGGGAGACCCAGTACTTC,CASRQAGETQYF